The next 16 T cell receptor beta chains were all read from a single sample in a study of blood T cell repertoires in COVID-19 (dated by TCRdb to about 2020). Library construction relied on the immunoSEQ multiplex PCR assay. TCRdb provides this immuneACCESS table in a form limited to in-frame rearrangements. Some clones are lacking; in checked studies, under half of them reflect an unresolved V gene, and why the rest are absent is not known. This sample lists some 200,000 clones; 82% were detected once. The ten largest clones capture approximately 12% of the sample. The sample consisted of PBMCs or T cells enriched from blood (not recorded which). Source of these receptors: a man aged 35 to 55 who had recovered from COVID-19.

This CDR3 is CASSPGLGYTF. CDR3 DNA: TGTGCCAGCAGTCCAGGACTTGGCTACACCTTC. J is TRBJ1-2 and V is TRBV7-9; D gene uncertain. This CDR3 region has 11 residues. Trimming removed 6 bases from V and 7 bases from J, with 9 bases in between. Germline CDR1 SEHNR, CDR2 FQNEAQ (reference sequence).

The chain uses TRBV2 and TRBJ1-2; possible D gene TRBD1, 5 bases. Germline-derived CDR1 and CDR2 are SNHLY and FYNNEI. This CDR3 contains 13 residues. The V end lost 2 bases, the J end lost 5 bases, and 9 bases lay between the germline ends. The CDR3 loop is CASSEFRGYGYTF. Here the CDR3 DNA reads TGTGCCAGCAGTGAATTCCGGGGGTATGGCTACACCTTC.

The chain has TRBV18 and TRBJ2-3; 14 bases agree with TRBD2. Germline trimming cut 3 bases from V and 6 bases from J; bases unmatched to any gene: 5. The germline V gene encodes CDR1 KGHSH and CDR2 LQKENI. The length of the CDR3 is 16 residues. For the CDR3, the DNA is TGTGCCAGCTCACCCGGGACTAGCGGGAGAGGTGATACGCAGTATTTT. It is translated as CASSPGTSGRGDTQYF.

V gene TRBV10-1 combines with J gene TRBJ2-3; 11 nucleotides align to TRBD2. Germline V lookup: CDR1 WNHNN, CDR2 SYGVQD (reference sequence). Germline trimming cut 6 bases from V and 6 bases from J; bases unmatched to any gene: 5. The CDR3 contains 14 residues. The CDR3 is CASSIGLAGDTQYF. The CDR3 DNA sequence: TGCGCCAGCAGCATAGGACTAGCGGGTGATACGCAGTATTTT.

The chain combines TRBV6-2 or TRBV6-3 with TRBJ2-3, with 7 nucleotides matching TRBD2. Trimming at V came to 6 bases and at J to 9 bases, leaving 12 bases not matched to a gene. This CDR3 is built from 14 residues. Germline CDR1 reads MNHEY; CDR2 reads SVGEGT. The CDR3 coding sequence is TGTGCCAGCAGCCCCTCAGCGGGGACGGGGACGCAGTATTTT. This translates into CASSPSAGTGTQYF.

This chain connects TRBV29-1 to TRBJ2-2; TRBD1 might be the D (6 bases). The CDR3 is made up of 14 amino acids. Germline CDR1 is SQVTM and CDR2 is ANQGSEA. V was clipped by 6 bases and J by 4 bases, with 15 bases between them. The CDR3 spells CSVSHRVVTGELFF. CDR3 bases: TGCAGCGTGAGCCACAGGGTGGTCACCGGGGAGCTGTTTTTT.

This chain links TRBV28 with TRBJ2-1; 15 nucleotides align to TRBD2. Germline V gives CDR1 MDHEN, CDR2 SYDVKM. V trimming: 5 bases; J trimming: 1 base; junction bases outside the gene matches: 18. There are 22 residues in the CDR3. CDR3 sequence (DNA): TGTGCCAGCAGTACCCTTACTTGGACTAGCGGGAGGGCCTCAGGGTCCTACAATGAGCAGTTCTTC. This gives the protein CASSTLTWTSGRASGSYNEQFF. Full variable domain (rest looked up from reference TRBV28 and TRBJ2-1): DVKVTQSSRYLVKRTGEKVFLECVQDMDHENMFWYRQDPGLGLRLIYFSYDVKMKEKGDIPEGYSVSREKKERFSLILESASTNQTSMYLCASSTLTWTSGRASGSYNEQFFGPGTRLTVL.

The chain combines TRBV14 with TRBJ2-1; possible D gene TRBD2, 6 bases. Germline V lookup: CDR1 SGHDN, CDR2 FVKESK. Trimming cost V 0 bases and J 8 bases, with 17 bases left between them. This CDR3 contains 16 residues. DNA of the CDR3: TGTGCCAGCAGCCAAGATATGGGGCGGAGGGAGGATGAGCAGTTCTTC. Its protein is CASSQDMGRREDEQFF.

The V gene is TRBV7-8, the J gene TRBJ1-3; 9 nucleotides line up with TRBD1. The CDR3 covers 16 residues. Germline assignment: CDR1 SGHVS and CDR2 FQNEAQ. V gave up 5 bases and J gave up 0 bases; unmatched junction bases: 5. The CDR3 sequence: CASSPTGGSSGNTIYF. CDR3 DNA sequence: TGTGCCAGCAGCCCGACAGGGGGTAGCTCTGGAAACACCATATATTTT.

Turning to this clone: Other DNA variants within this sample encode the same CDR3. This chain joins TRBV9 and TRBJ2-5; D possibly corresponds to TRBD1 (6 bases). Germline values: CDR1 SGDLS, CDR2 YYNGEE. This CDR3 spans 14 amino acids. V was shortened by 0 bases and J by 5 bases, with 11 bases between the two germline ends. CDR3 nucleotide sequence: TGTGCCAGCAGCGTAGGAGGGGGACGGGAGACCCAGTACTTC. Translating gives CASSVGGGRETQYF.

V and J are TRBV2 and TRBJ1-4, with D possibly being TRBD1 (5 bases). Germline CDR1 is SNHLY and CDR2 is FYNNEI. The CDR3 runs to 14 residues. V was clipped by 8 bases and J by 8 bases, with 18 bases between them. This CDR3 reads CASLFGALREKLFF. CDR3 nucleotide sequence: TGTGCCAGCCTTTTTGGGGCTTTAAGGGAAAAACTGTTTTTT.

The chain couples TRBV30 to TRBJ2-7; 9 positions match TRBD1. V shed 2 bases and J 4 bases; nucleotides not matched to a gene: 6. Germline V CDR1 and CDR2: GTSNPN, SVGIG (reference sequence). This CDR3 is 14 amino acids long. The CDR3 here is CAWSPGQGFYEQYF. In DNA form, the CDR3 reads TGTGCCTGGAGTCCGGGACAGGGTTTTTACGAGCAGTACTTC.

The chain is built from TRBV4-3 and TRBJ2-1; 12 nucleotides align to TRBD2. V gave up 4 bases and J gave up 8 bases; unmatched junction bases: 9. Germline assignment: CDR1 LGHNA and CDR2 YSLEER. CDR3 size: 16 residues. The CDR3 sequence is CASSRSLAGGHYEQFF. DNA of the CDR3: TGCGCCAGCAGCCGCAGTCTAGCGGGAGGGCATTATGAGCAGTTCTTC.

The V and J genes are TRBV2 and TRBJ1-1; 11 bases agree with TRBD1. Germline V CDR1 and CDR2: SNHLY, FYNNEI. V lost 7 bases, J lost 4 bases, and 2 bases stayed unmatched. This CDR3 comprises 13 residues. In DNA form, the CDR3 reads TGTGCCAGCACCGGGACAGGGGGCACTGAAGCTTTCTTT. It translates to CASTGTGGTEAFF.

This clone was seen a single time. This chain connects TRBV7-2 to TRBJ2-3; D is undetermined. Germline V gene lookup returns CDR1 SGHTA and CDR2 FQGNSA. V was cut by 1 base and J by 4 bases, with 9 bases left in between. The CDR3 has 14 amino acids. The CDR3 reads CASSLDASSDTQYF. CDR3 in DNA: TGTGCCAGCAGCTTAGATGCTAGTTCAGATACGCAGTATTTT.

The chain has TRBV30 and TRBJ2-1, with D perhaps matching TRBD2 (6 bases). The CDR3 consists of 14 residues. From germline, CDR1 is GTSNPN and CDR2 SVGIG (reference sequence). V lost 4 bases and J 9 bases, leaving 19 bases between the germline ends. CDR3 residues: CAWIFGGLTGEQFF. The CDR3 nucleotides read TGTGCCTGGATCTTCGGGGGATTAACGGGTGAGCAGTTCTTC.